The next 14 T cell receptor beta chains were all read from a single sample in a study of post-analysis software for immune sequencing data. Unique molecular identifiers were built into the TCR beta cDNA libraries. TCRdb reanalysed the PCR reads using MiXCR and keeps one entry per CDR3 protein. The table lists 600,000 to 700,000 distinct CDR3 sequences, about 60% of them singletons, with approximately 11% in the top ten. Study findings and constraints: Patients had higher frequencies than controls of roughly five TRBV segments, including TRBV5-6, TRBV5-1 and TRBV20-1.

No cognate antigen is known for these TCRs. Sequenced sample: blood. Receptors originate from a girl aged 2 to 9 with multiple sclerosis.

The chain combines TRBV28 with TRBJ1-2; 9 nucleotides line up with TRBD1. V was pared by 6 bases and J by 4 bases, with 9 bases of the junction left unmatched. The germline CDR1 and CDR2 sequences are MDHEN and SYDVKM. The CDR3 consists of 15 residues. CDR3: CASRPGQGWTYGYTF. The CDR3 nucleotides read TGTGCCAGCAGGCCGGGACAGGGATGGACCTATGGCTACACCTTC.

The sample holds a few counts of this clonotype. This chain links TRBV27 with TRBJ1-1; maybe TRBD1 (5 bases). The V end was cut by 5 bases, the J end by 2 bases, with 9 bases between. The CDR3 runs 13 residues. CDR1 and CDR2 from the germline V gene are MNHEY and SMNVEV (reference sequence). The CDR3 DNA is TGTGCCAGCAGTCCCAGGACAAACACTGAAGCTTTCTTT. Protein sequence: CASSPRTNTEAFF.

The chain combines TRBV27 with TRBJ2-4, with TRBD2 as a possible D gene (5 bases). Judging by the DNA end, TRBJ2-5 fits better; the J call may be wrong. Germline CDR1 MNHEY, CDR2 SMNVEV (reference sequence). The CDR3 has 14 amino acids. The CDR3: CASKDLGLEETQYF. CDR3 coding DNA: TGTGCCAGCAAGGACTTGGGTTTGGAAGAGACCCAGTACTTC.

Written as DNA, the CDR3 is TGCAGCGTTGAAGTGCTAGCGACCTCCTACAATGAGCAGTTCTTC. Protein sequence: CSVEVLATSYNEQFF. The rearrangement uses TRBV29-1 and TRBJ2-1, with a weak D call TRBD2 (6 bases). The V end lost 1 base, the J end lost 0 bases, and 10 bases lay between the germline ends. This CDR3 comprises 15 residues. Germline CDR1 is SQVTM and CDR2 is ANQGSEA.

The rearrangement joins TRBV7-6 to TRBJ1-6; perhaps TRBD1 as D (5 bases). V was shortened by 1 base and J by 7 bases, with 8 bases between the two germline ends. CDR3 length: 14 residues. Looked up from germline, CDR1 is SGHVS and CDR2 is FNYEAQ. The CDR3 DNA reads TGTGCCAGCAGCTTAGGGGGCGGAAATTCACCCCTCCACTTT. It translates to CASSLGGGNSPLHF.

The sample holds a few counts of this clonotype. The rearrangement links TRBV6-5 to TRBJ2-1; the match to TRBD1 covers 9 bases. The junction had 9 bases not matched to a gene; V was cut back by 8 bases and J by 4 bases. Per germline, CDR1 MNHEY and CDR2 SVGAGI. The CDR3 totals 15 residues. The CDR3 protein is CASSIAGTGYNEQFF. CDR3 bases: TGTGCCAGCTCCATCGCCGGGACAGGGTACAATGAGCAGTTCTTC.

V and J are TRBV2 and TRBJ1-1; a possible D gene is TRBD1 (5 bases). Germline-derived CDR1 and CDR2 are SNHLY and FYNNEI. Trimming took off 5 bases at V and 5 bases at J, with 9 bases between the two ends. The CDR3 is 12 amino acids. CDR3 DNA sequence: TGTGCCAGCAGTAAAACAGGAACTGAAGCTTTCTTT. It is translated as CASSKTGTEAFF.

This chain uses TRBV6-5 with TRBJ2-3, with unresolved D. V was shortened by 2 bases and J by 1 base, with 25 bases between the two germline ends. Germline CDR1 MNHEY, CDR2 SVGAGI. The CDR3 contains 20 residues. This chain's CDR3 is CASSYEPPLPIPSRTDTQYF. CDR3 nucleotides: TGTGCCAGCAGTTACGAGCCGCCCCTCCCCATCCCCAGCCGCACAGATACGCAGTATTTT.

The rearrangement links TRBV29-1 to TRBJ1-1; TRBD1 matches 7 bases. The V and J ends lost 5 bases and 7 bases, in that order; junction bases with no gene match: 13. The CDR3 has 14 residues. Germline V gene data show CDR1 as SQVTM and CDR2 as ANQGSEA. As DNA, the CDR3 is TGCAGCGTTACCAGGCAGGGGGGAGGAGGTGAAGCTTTCTTT. It translates to CSVTRQGGGGEAFF.

The chain is built from TRBV12-3 or TRBV12-4 and TRBJ2-3, with D tentatively TRBD1 or TRBD2 (5 bases each). CDR3 size: 15 residues. The germline V and J ends were trimmed by 0 bases and 4 bases, with 11 bases remaining between them. The CDR3: CASSLAGVPPDTQYF. CDR3 nucleotides: TGTGCCAGCAGTTTAGCGGGGGTCCCTCCAGATACGCAGTATTTT.

The chain recombines TRBV6-6 with TRBJ2-3; D is perhaps TRBD1 or TRBD2 (5 bases each). Germline-derived CDR1 and CDR2 are MNHNY and SVGAGI (reference sequence). The ends were cut back, 7 bases at V and 6 bases at J, with 14 bases in the middle. The CDR3 contains 13 residues. The chain's CDR3 is CASKQGEGDTQYF. Written as DNA, the CDR3 is TGTGCCAGCAAGCAGGGCGAGGGTGATACGCAGTATTTT.

The rearrangement links TRBV29-1 to TRBJ2-5, with TRBD2 identical over 11 bases. V lost 8 bases and J lost 2; bases outside the gene matches: 7. Germline V gene lookup returns CDR1 SQVTM and CDR2 ANQGSEA. This CDR3 region has 14 residues. The CDR3 is CSHLGLAEQETQYF. The CDR3 coding sequence is TGCAGCCACCTGGGACTAGCGGAGCAAGAGACCCAGTACTTC.

The rearrangement joins TRBV12-3 or TRBV12-4 to TRBJ2-7; 8 bases agree with TRBD1. CDR3 length equals 15 residues. Germline trimming cut 5 bases from V and 5 bases from J; bases unmatched to any gene: 11. The DNA for the CDR3 is TGTGCCAGCAGTGACCTGACAGGGGAACATCACGAGCAGTACTTC. This gives the protein CASSDLTGEHHEQYF.

Points on this clonotype: A read error may account for a junction end that differs from germline. V is TRBV11-2 and J is TRBJ2-1; 7 nucleotides match TRBD2. Germline values: CDR1 SGHAT, CDR2 FQNNGV. This CDR3 spans 14 amino acids. CDR3 nucleotide sequence: TGTGCCAGCAGCTTGGGCGGACTAGTCTATGAGCAGGTCTTC. Translation: CASSLGGLVYEQVF.